The clone carrying this T cell receptor (beta chain) came up a few times. Its antigen is still unknown. This entry belongs to a study of early T cells in non-severe SARS-CoV-2 infection. For the study at large: The input, bulk RNA from unsorted whole blood, was sequenced, and chains were unpaired. Points from the study as a whole: Private and CD4 specificities were missed by VDJdb matching, which favored anti-spike CD8 responses.

V shed 8 bases and J 0 bases; nucleotides not matched to a gene: 7. CDR3 length: 14 residues. Per the germline V gene, CDR1 is MNHEY and CDR2 is SVGAGI. The library protocol tagged individual cDNA molecules with unique molecular identifiers. TCRdb reprocessed the 5' RACE reads via MiXCR and lists one record per CDR3 protein. The profile shows around 80,000 distinct CDR3 sequences, about 13% of them singletons. The V and J genes are TRBV6-5 and TRBJ2-7, with TRBD2 matching over 7 bases. This receptor was identified in an adult who was a healthcare worker with PCR-confirmed SARS-CoV-2 infection or an uninfected control (not recorded which). The sequencing input was whole blood. The DNA of the CDR3 is TGTGCCAGCTCACACCGGGGGGTCTCCTACGAGCAGTACTTC. It codes for CASSHRGVSYEQYF.